This TCR beta chain was identified during a study of molecular identifiers for immune sequencing clone quantification. Notes on the study in general: Effector cells had over 97% of their molecules in clones above 20 RNA copies, while naive cells had under 1%. Amid some 1 million naive cells, spiked Jurkat TCR RNA from one cell was reportedly still detectable.

Methods described previously were used for bulk TCR libraries, and listed TCR primers were applied. TCRdb used MiXCR to reprocess the PCR reads, holding one entry per CDR3 protein. The repertoire holds roughly 630,000 distinct CDR3 sequences, 25% seen once, with 0.78% in the top ten. For this clonotype: The antigen remains undetermined.

V shed 3 bases and J shed 4 bases, with 13 bases lying between them. This CDR3 spans 15 amino acids. The chain has TRBV12-3 or TRBV12-4 and TRBJ2-1; possibly TRBD1 or TRBD2 for D (5 bases each). Sequenced sample: naive CD8+ T cells from blood, with Jurkat cell RNA spiked in. Subset given: FACS-sorted CD8+CD4-CCR7+CD45RA+ naive T cells. This receptor was taken from a human donor in good health. Some libraries in this study had Jurkat cell RNA spiked in. The CDR3 nucleotides read TGTGCCAGCAGTTTCGGGGACGGAACTTACAATGAGCAGTTCTTC. Its translation: CASSFGDGTYNEQFF.